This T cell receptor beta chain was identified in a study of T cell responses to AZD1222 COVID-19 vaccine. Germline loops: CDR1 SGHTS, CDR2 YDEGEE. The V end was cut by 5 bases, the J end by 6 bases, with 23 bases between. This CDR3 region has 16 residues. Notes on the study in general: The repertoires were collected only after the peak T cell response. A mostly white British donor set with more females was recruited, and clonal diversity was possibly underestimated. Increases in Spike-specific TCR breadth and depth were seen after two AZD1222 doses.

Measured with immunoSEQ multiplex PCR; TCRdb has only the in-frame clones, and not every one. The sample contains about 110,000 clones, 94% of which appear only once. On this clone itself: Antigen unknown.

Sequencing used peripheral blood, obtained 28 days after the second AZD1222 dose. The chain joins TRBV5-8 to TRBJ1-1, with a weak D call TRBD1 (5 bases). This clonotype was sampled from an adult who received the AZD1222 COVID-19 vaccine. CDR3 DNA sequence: TGTGCCAGCAGTTCCGGGGCGCGTGGCGGGCTTTCTGAAGCTTTCTTT. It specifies CASSSGARGGLSEAFF.